What follows are 4 T cell receptor beta chains derived from one specimen sequenced in a study of beta chain features in type 1 diabetes. Sequencing targeted expressed TCRB transcripts, as all isolated RNA had been reverse transcribed. TCRdb's table, derived via immunoSEQ multiplex PCR, lists solely in-frame clones and lacks some. The data show hundreds of thousands of clones, approximately 30% seen once. The sample consisted of naive CD4+ T cells from blood. The receptor set was obtained from a man aged 18 to 30 in good health.

This clone was recorded a few times. The rearrangement links TRBV29-1 to TRBJ2-3; D uncertain. This CDR3 comprises 13 residues. Looked up from germline, CDR1 is SQVTM and CDR2 is ANQGSEA. V shed 4 bases and J shed 0 bases, with 8 bases lying between them. The CDR3 spells CSVVAGSTDTQYF. CDR3 DNA: TGCAGCGTTGTTGCAGGTAGCACAGATACGCAGTATTTT.

This clone showed up just a few times. The rearrangement links TRBV30 to TRBJ2-3, with D perhaps matching TRBD2 (5 bases). The V and J ends lost 4 bases and 2 bases respectively, with 13 bases between them. From germline, CDR1 is GTSNPN and CDR2 SVGIG (reference sequence). The CDR3 sequence is 14 residues long. CDR3 DNA sequence: TGTGCCTGGATGTGGGGAGTCCTCACAGATACGCAGTATTTT. Amino acids: CAWMWGVLTDTQYF.

The chain employs TRBV9 and TRBJ2-2; no definite D call. Germline V gene lookup returns CDR1 SGDLS and CDR2 YYNGEE. This CDR3 has 11 amino acids. V shed 3 bases and J shed 6 bases, with 3 bases lying between them. Here the CDR3 reads CASSAPGELFF. The CDR3 DNA is TGTGCCAGCAGCGCTCCCGGGGAGCTGTTTTTT. Full variable domain (rest looked up from reference TRBV9 and TRBJ2-2): DSGVTQTPKHLITATGQRVTLRCSPRSGDLSVYWYQQSLDQGLQFLIQYYNGEERAKGNILERFSAQQFPDLHSELNLSSLELGDSALYFCASSAPGELFFGEGSRLTVL.

The J gene is TRBJ2-1, the V gene TRBV6-5; D perhaps matches TRBD1 (6 bases). This CDR3 has 15 amino acids. V was clipped by 2 bases and J by 5 bases, with 13 bases between them. Germline V gene lookup returns CDR1 MNHEY and CDR2 SVGAGI. The CDR3 DNA reads as TGTGCCAGCAGTTACACGGCAGGGGAAGACAATGAGCAGTTCTTC. Translated: CASSYTAGEDNEQFF.